What follows describes a single T cell receptor beta chain. Other DNA sequences in the same sample also yield this CDR3. This sample was taken from a study of blood T cell repertoires in COVID-19. Study as a whole: Researchers got acute and convalescent COVID-19 samples from the United States, Italy and Spain. PBMCs, B-cell-depleted T cells, or T cells were the source of the cDNA or gDNA that made up the material.

Method: immunoSEQ multiplex PCR; TCRdb's copy keeps in-frame clones and lacks some. The sample shows roughly 230,000 clones, about four fifths of them seen only once. The CDR3 covers 14 residues. Trimming took off 4 bases at V and 0 bases at J, with 9 bases between the two ends. Germline CDR1 reads SEHNR; CDR2 reads FQNEAQ (reference sequence). The gene calls are TRBV7-9 and TRBJ1-2, with a tentative D call TRBD1 (6 bases). Source material: peripheral blood. This receptor was taken from a woman aged 80 or over with acute or convalescent COVID-19. CDR3 in amino acids: CASSSTGPNYGYTF. Written as DNA, the CDR3 is TGTGCCAGCAGCTCGACAGGCCCTAACTATGGCTACACCTTC. The full variable domain, in which reference TRBV7-9 and TRBJ1-2 provide the parts outside the CDR3, is DTGVSQNPRHKITKRGQNVTFRCDPISEHNRLYWYRQTLGQGPEFLTYFQNEAQLEKSRLLSDRFSAERPKGSFSTLEIQRTEQGDSAMYLCASSSTGPNYGYTFGSGTRLTVV.